Each of the 16 T cell receptor beta chains below was sequenced from the same sample in a study of blood T cell repertoires in COVID-19. Data came from immunoSEQ multiplex PCR; TCRdb stores just in-frame clones and leaves some out. The data show fewer than 90,000 clones, about 90% seen once. Material for sequencing was peripheral blood. All receptors derive from an elderly woman with active or convalescent COVID-19.

This rearrangement joins TRBV3-1 (or the pseudogene TRBV3-2) to TRBJ2-3; maybe TRBD1 (6 bases). V was shortened by 0 bases and J by 8 bases, with 18 bases between the two germline ends. CDR3 length: 16 amino acids. Looked up from germline, CDR1 is LGHDT and CDR2 is YNNKEL (reference sequence). This chain's CDR3 is CASSQDRDIGVGTQYF. The CDR3 nucleotides read TGTGCCAGCAGCCAAGACCGGGACATTGGGGTCGGTACGCAGTATTTT.

The chain is built from TRBV30 and TRBJ2-3; D possibly corresponds to TRBD2 (6 bases). CDR1 is GTSNPN, CDR2 SVGIG, per germline (reference sequence). The CDR3 spans 14 residues. The V end lost 0 bases, the J end lost 4 bases, and 11 bases lay between the germline ends. The DNA for the CDR3 is TGTGCCTGGAGTGTAAGCGGGTGGGCAGATACGCAGTATTTT. This sequence encodes CAWSVSGWADTQYF. Full variable domain (missing parts from reference TRBV30 and TRBJ2-3): SQTIHQWPATLVQPVGSPLSLECTVEGTSNPNLYWYRQAAGRGLQLLFYSVGIGQISSEVPQNLSASRPQDRQFILSSKKLLLSDSGFYLCAWSVSGWADTQYFGPGTRLTVL.

CDR3 sequence: CASSLGTGAQYF. The CDR3 DNA reads as TGTGCCAGCAGCTTAGGGACAGGGGCCCAGTACTTC. The gene calls are TRBV7-2 and TRBJ2-5; 9 bases match TRBD1. Trimming cost V 1 base and J 9 bases; bases outside gene matches: 0. Germline lookup yields CDR1 SGHTA and CDR2 FQGNSA. The CDR3 is 12 amino acids.

The chain uses TRBV19 and TRBJ2-2, with TRBD2 as a possible D gene (6 bases). The CDR3 consists of 15 residues. CDR1 is LNHDA, CDR2 SQIVND, per germline (reference sequence). Trimming stripped 7 bases from V and 0 bases from J, with 12 bases between. The CDR3 coding sequence is TGTGCCAGTAAATCCGGGACTTCGAACACCGGGGAGCTGTTTTTT. It encodes CASKSGTSNTGELFF.

The chain recombines TRBV30 with TRBJ2-7; maybe TRBD2 (5 bases). Trimming took 2 bases from V and 0 from J, leaving 14 bases between them. Germline V lookup: CDR1 GTSNPN, CDR2 SVGIG (reference sequence). The CDR3 runs 15 residues. The CDR3 region is CAWSITRAPSYEQYF. Written as DNA, the CDR3 is TGTGCCTGGAGTATTACGAGGGCCCCCTCCTACGAGCAGTACTTC.

This CDR3 reads CASSELAGGVDTQYF. The CDR3 DNA reads as TGCGCCAGCAGTGAGTTGGCAGGGGGTGTAGATACGCAGTATTTT. The V call is TRBV10-2, the J call TRBJ2-3, with TRBD1 matching 7 bases. The trim removed 1 base at V and 5 bases at J, leaving 6 bases unmatched. Germline lookup yields CDR1 WSHSY and CDR2 SAAADI. The CDR3 covers 15 residues.

The CDR3 protein is CASSPRRPANDSPLHF. The CDR3 DNA reads TGTGCCAGCTCACCAAGGAGGCCCGCAAACGATTCACCCCTCCACTTT. V usage is TRBV18 and J usage is TRBJ1-6; the D is unclear. The V and J ends lost 2 bases and 8 bases respectively, with 16 bases between them. This CDR3 comprises 16 residues. Germline CDR1 is KGHSH and CDR2 is LQKENI.

This chain links TRBV4-1 with TRBJ1-1; 7 bases map to TRBD1. V lost 2 bases and J lost 0; bases outside the gene matches: 12. Per the germline V gene, CDR1 is MGHRA and CDR2 is YSYEKL. This CDR3 is 18 amino acids long. The CDR3 region is CASSQFLNRGPLNTEAFF. The CDR3 region has the DNA TGCGCCAGCAGCCAATTTCTAAACAGGGGCCCTTTGAACACTGAAGCTTTCTTT.

The CDR3 loop is CASSPGGSGGRRDYEQYF. The CDR3, as DNA: TGTGCCAGCAGCCCCGGAGGTAGCGGGGGCCGGAGGGACTACGAGCAGTACTTC. The V call is TRBV9, the J call TRBJ2-7; 9 bases fit TRBD2. The CDR3 sequence is 18 residues long. Germline V gene lookup returns CDR1 SGDLS and CDR2 YYNGEE. With 4 bases clipped from V and 3 bases from J, the junction kept 17 bases outside the gene matches. Full variable domain (outside the CDR3, taken from reference TRBV9 and TRBJ2-7): DSGVTQTPKHLITATGQRVTLRCSPRSGDLSVYWYQQSLDQGLQFLIQYYNGEERAKGNILERFSAQQFPDLHSELNLSSLELGDSALYFCASSPGGSGGRRDYEQYFGPGTRLTVT.

A remark on this clone: Other DNA sequences in the same sample also yield this CDR3. This rearrangement joins TRBV5-4 to TRBJ2-7; 13 positions match TRBD2. Unmatched junction bases numbered 10, after V lost 4 bases and J lost 6 bases. The CDR3 consists of 16 residues. Germline lookup yields CDR1 SGHNT and CDR2 YYREEE (reference sequence). CDR3 sequence (DNA): TGTGCCAGCAGCGATCCCGGACTAGCGGGAGTGGGCGAGCAGTACTTC. Translating gives CASSDPGLAGVGEQYF.

The chain carries TRBV7-9 and TRBJ2-1; 9 bases are a match to TRBD2. V was pared by 1 base and J by 4 bases, with 14 bases of the junction left unmatched. The CDR3 extends over 19 amino acids. Germline V lookup: CDR1 SEHNR, CDR2 FQNEAQ (reference sequence). The CDR3 spells CASSLGYLAGPLGYNEQFF. DNA of the CDR3: TGTGCCAGCAGCTTAGGGTACCTAGCGGGGCCCCTTGGATACAATGAGCAGTTCTTC.

The chain employs TRBV5-6 and TRBJ2-7; D gene unclear. The CDR3 length is 16 residues. V was clipped by 4 bases and J by 0 bases, with 17 bases between them. Per germline, CDR1 SGHDT and CDR2 YYEEEE. This CDR3 reads CASSPGFGRTSYEQYF. For the CDR3, the DNA is TGTGCCAGCAGCCCAGGCTTTGGGCGAACCTCCTACGAGCAGTACTTC. The variable domain in full, with the rest retrieved from reference TRBV5-6 and TRBJ2-7, is DAGVTQSPTHLIKTRGQQVTLRCSPKSGHDTVSWYQQALGQGPQFIFQYYEEEERQRGNFPDRFSGHQFPNYSSELNVNALLLGDSALYLCASSPGFGRTSYEQYFGPGTRLTVT.

The chain couples TRBV19 to TRBJ1-4, with 8 nucleotides matching TRBD1. The CDR3 consists of 13 residues. V was clipped by 8 bases and J by 8 bases; unmatched bases: 7. CDR1 LNHDA and CDR2 SQIVND come from the germline V gene (reference sequence). This CDR3 is CASRTGTGEKLFF. The CDR3 DNA reads as TGTGCCAGTCGAACCGGGACAGGAGAAAAACTGTTTTTT.

The chain is built from TRBV7-2 and TRBJ2-1; D is possibly TRBD1 (5 bases). The CDR3 loop spans 15 amino acids. Deletions cut 1 base from V and 6 bases from J, with 13 bases between. Germline lookup yields CDR1 SGHTA and CDR2 FQGNSA. The CDR3 is CASSLGAGIGNEQFF. The CDR3 nucleotides read TGTGCCAGCAGCTTAGGGGCAGGGATTGGCAATGAGCAGTTCTTC. Drawing the rest from reference TRBV7-2 and TRBJ2-1, the complete variable domain is GAGVSQSPSNKVTEKGKDVELRCDPISGHTALYWYRQSLGQGLEFLIYFQGNSAPDKSGLPSDRFSAERTGGSVSTLTIQRTQQEDSAVYLCASSLGAGIGNEQFFGPGTRLTVL.

This clone showed up just once. CDR3 region: CASSFYRVSNQPQHF. The DNA of the CDR3 is TGTGCCAGCAGCTTTTACAGGGTTAGCAATCAGCCCCAGCATTTT. The chain links TRBV11-2 to TRBJ1-5; TRBD1 is a possible D gene (6 bases). The CDR3 consists of 15 residues. V was pared by 3 bases and J by 0 bases, with 9 bases between. Germline V CDR1 and CDR2: SGHAT, FQNNGV.

CDR3 in DNA: TGTGCCACCAGTGATCCGACCACAGGGTTCCAGGCCCAGTACTTC. Residues: CATSDPTTGFQAQYF. The V gene is TRBV24-1, the J gene TRBJ2-5; weak D call: TRBD1 (6 bases). The length of the CDR3 is 15 residues. Germline V CDR1 and CDR2: KGHDR, SFDVKD. V shed 3 bases and J shed 9 bases, with 19 bases lying between them.